Each of the 19 T cell receptor beta chains below was sequenced from the same sample in a study of regulatory T cells in long-lasting Graves disease. Arm-PCR of CDR3 regions and iRepertoire HTBI primers were the basis on which TCR beta libraries were built. TCRdb redid the calling of the multiplex PCR reads with MiXCR, one entry per CDR3 protein. The sample lists around 510,000 distinct CDR3 sequences; roughly 20% were seen once. Time point defined: persistent/refractory GD, antithyroid drugs over 5 years with positive TRAb. RNA from PBMCs was the source of the TCR library. This material consisted of peripheral blood mononuclear cells (PBMCs), taken when the disease was refractory, from a patient treated with antithyroid drugs. The receptors originated from a female donor with Graves disease.

This clonotype showed up just a few times. The V and J genes are TRBV27 and TRBJ1-4; D gene uncertain. The V and J ends lost 4 bases and 8 bases respectively, with 14 bases between them. There are 14 residues in the CDR3. Germline V gene lookup returns CDR1 MNHEY and CDR2 SMNVEV (reference sequence). The CDR3 reads CASSSRRPSEKLFF. CDR3 DNA sequence: TGTGCCAGCAGTTCCCGTCGGCCATCGGAAAAACTGTTTTTT.

The genes are TRBV29-1 and TRBJ1-2; no clear D. CDR3 length: 13 amino acids. V shed 5 bases and J shed 6 bases, with 16 bases lying between them. Germline V gene lookup returns CDR1 SQVTM and CDR2 ANQGSEA. CDR3 region: CSVRLGFRDGYTF. For the CDR3, the DNA is TGCAGCGTTAGGTTGGGCTTTCGCGATGGCTACACCTTC.

In this sample, this clonotype turned up many times. V usage is TRBV28 and J usage is TRBJ1-1, with 7 bases matching TRBD1. CDR1 MDHEN and CDR2 SYDVKM come from the germline V gene. The CDR3 runs 12 residues. V trimming: 5 bases; J trimming: 10 bases; junction bases outside the gene matches: 7. The CDR3 protein is CASSLLDRVAFF. DNA for the CDR3: TGTGCCAGCAGTCTCCTAGACAGGGTAGCTTTCTTT.

The chain joins TRBV27 to TRBJ2-2; D gene uncertain. The V end was cut by 5 bases, the J end by 6 bases, with 13 bases between. Germline CDR1 reads MNHEY; CDR2 reads SMNVEV (reference sequence). The CDR3 contains 14 residues. The CDR3 sequence is CASSRGTTSGELFF. CDR3 nucleotides: TGTGCCAGCAGTCGTGGCACGACTTCCGGGGAGCTGTTTTTT.

This clonotype was detected ten times or more. The rearrangement joins TRBV20-1 to TRBJ1-2, with D maybe TRBD1 (5 bases). The CDR3 runs 16 residues. V shed 1 base and J shed 5 bases, with 20 bases lying between them. Germline CDR1 DFQATT, CDR2 SNEGSKA (reference sequence). The CDR3 is CSARGGGRGLDYGYTF. The CDR3 nucleotides read TGCAGTGCTAGAGGCGGAGGTCGGGGCTTGGATTATGGCTACACCTTC.

In its sample, this clonotype was seen many times. V gene TRBV2 combines with J gene TRBJ2-3; possibly TRBD1 or TRBD2 for D (5 bases each). V gave up 4 bases and J gave up 1 base, with 15 bases separating them. The CDR3 runs 16 residues. The germline V gene has CDR1 SNHLY and CDR2 FYNNEI. The CDR3: CASSGGREIRTDTQYF. In DNA form, the CDR3 reads TGTGCCAGCAGTGGGGGCAGGGAGATCCGCACAGATACGCAGTATTTT.

The table lists this clonotype with a few counts. The chain couples TRBV6-9 to TRBJ2-2; D is unresolved. Germline-derived CDR1 and CDR2 are MNHGY and SVAAGI. This CDR3 has 15 amino acids. With 2 bases removed from V and 0 bases from J, the gap between germline ends came to 7 bases. This CDR3 is CASSYGLPNTGELFF. In nucleotides, the CDR3 is TGTGCCAGCAGTTATGGGCTACCGAACACCGGGGAGCTGTTTTTT.

This clonotype has a handful of counts. The junction departs from germline at one end; a sequencing error may be responsible. This chain links TRBV6-2 or TRBV6-3 with TRBJ2-2; D is unresolved. Per the germline V gene, CDR1 is MNHEY and CDR2 is SVGEGT. This CDR3 comprises 16 residues. This chain's CDR3 is CASSYSIEGNTGELFF. In DNA form, the CDR3 reads TGCGCCAGCAGTTACTCGATCGAAGGGAACACCGGGGAGCTGTTTTTT.

The chain is built from TRBV13 and TRBJ2-2, with a weak D call TRBD2 (6 bases). The ends were cut back, 5 bases at V and 5 bases at J, with 18 bases in the middle. Germline V gene sequence: CDR1 PRHDT, CDR2 FYEKMQ (reference sequence). The CDR3 length is 16 residues. DNA for the CDR3: TGTGCCAGCAGCCCGACGGGACTTAGTCGGACCGGGGAGCTGTTTTTT. It encodes CASSPTGLSRTGELFF.

In its sample, this clonotype was seen many times. The V call is TRBV20-1, the J call TRBJ1-1; D gene ambiguous. The CDR3 is 15 residues long. The V gene lost 6 bases and the J gene lost 1 base, with 18 bases spanning the gap. CDR1 is DFQATT and CDR2 is SNEGSKA in the germline V gene (reference sequence). In nucleotides, the CDR3 is TGCAGTGCGCCTATGGCCCGGAGACCGAACACTGAAGCTTTCTTT. This gives the protein CSAPMARRPNTEAFF.

This clonotype has more than one count but fewer than ten. The V call is TRBV6-5, the J call TRBJ2-5; D not resolved. Germline CDR1 reads MNHEY; CDR2 reads SVGAGI. Trimming shortened V by 0 bases and J by 2 bases, and 7 bases separated the two germline ends. This CDR3 is 14 amino acids long. The CDR3 is CASSYSGAQETQYF. The CDR3 DNA is TGTGCCAGCAGTTACTCCGGCGCACAAGAGACCCAGTACTTC.

This clonotype occurred many times. The V and J genes are TRBV5-5 and TRBJ2-5; 10 bases fit TRBD1. CDR1 is SGHKS, CDR2 YYEKEE, per germline (reference sequence). The CDR3 is 14 amino acids. The V and J ends lost 4 bases and 5 bases, in that order; junction bases with no gene match: 5. Here the CDR3 reads CASSHGQGVETQYF. The CDR3 region has the DNA TGTGCCAGCAGCCACGGACAGGGGGTCGAGACCCAGTACTTC.

This clonotype was observed many times. The chain employs TRBV7-3 and TRBJ2-7; maybe TRBD1 (6 bases). The germline V gene has CDR1 SGHTA and CDR2 FQGTGA. V was trimmed by 5 bases and J by 6 bases, leaving 20 bases between them. This CDR3 is 15 amino acids long. CDR3 DNA: TGTGCCAGCAGCCCCACAGGGTCGGTGGTTGGCGAGCAGTACTTC. Translation: CASSPTGSVVGEQYF.

In its sample, this clonotype was seen a few times. This chain joins TRBV9 and TRBJ2-7; TRBD1 is a possible D gene (5 bases). V lost 2 bases, J lost 2 bases, and 23 bases lay in between. Germline CDR1 reads SGDLS; CDR2 reads YYNGEE. The length of the CDR3 is 18 residues. The CDR3 is CASSVQTHGYRHPYEQYF. The CDR3 DNA reads as TGTGCCAGCAGCGTCCAGACCCACGGATACAGGCACCCCTACGAGCAGTACTTC.

This clonotype was seen many times. This chain joins TRBV6-1 and TRBJ1-5, with D hard to call. Germline CDR1 and CDR2: MNHNS and SASEGT. Deletions cut 0 bases from V and 7 bases from J, with 4 bases between. The CDR3 totals 12 residues. CDR3 loop: CASSEARQPQHF. CDR3 bases: TGTGCCAGCAGTGAAGCGCGCCAGCCCCAGCATTTT.

The rearrangement joins TRBV12-3 or TRBV12-4 to TRBJ1-1; D unclear. V shed 4 bases and J shed 1 base, with 13 bases lying between them. The CDR3 consists of 15 residues. Written as DNA, the CDR3 is TGTGCCAGCAGTTCCAGGACTGGGTGGAACACTGAAGCTTTCTTT. Its translation is CASSSRTGWNTEAFF.

The chain couples TRBV9 to TRBJ1-6; TRBD1 aligns across 9 bases. This CDR3 region has 15 residues. Per germline, CDR1 SGDLS and CDR2 YYNGEE. V trimming: 0 bases; J trimming: 9 bases; junction bases outside the gene matches: 4. This chain's CDR3 is CASSVGDREFSPLHF. CDR3 bases: TGTGCCAGCAGCGTAGGGGACAGGGAGTTTTCACCCCTCCACTTT. Full variable domain (missing parts from reference TRBV9 and TRBJ1-6): DSGVTQTPKHLITATGQRVTLRCSPRSGDLSVYWYQQSLDQGLQFLIQYYNGEERAKGNILERFSAQQFPDLHSELNLSSLELGDSALYFCASSVGDREFSPLHFGNGTRLTVT.

This clonotype was detected only once. It is likely a read error, because the conserved phenylalanine at the end of the CDR3 is missing. The chain employs TRBV6-2 or TRBV6-3 and TRBJ1-1, with D perhaps matching TRBD1 (5 bases). The V gene's germline CDR1 is MNHEY and CDR2 SVGEGT. Trimming left V 4 bases short and J 1 base short, with 10 bases between. The CDR3 sequence is 14 residues long. CDR3 DNA sequence: TGTGCCAGCAGTTTTGGTCAGGGGAACACTGAAGCTTTCTCT. Translation: CASSFGQGNTEAFS.

The chain has TRBV29-1 and TRBJ2-4, with 7 bases that match TRBD2. Germline CDR1 is SQVTM and CDR2 is ANQGSEA. CDR3 size: 14 residues. V lost 4 bases, J lost 7 bases, and 10 bases stayed unmatched. In DNA, the CDR3 is TGCAGCGTTGGAGTCCCCCAGGGAGGGAACATTCAGTACTTC. Residues: CSVGVPQGGNIQYF.